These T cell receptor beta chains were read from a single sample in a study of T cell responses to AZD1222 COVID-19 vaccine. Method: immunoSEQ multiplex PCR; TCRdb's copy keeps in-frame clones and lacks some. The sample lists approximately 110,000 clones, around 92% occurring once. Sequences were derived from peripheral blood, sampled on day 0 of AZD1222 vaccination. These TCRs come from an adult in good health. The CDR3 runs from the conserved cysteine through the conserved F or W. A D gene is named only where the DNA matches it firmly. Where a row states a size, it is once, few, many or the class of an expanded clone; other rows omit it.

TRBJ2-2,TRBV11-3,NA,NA,TGTGCCAGCAGCTTAGGTCGGGGGTACACCGGGGAGCTGTTTTTT,CASSLGRGYTGELFF
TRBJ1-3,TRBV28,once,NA,TGTGCCAGCAGCCACGGAAACACCATATATTTT,CASSHGNTIYF
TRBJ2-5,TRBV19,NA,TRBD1,TGTGCCAGTAGTGCAACTCGAGGGACAGGACAAGAGACCCAGTACTTC,CASSATRGTGQETQYF
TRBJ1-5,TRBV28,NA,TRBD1,TGTGTCGTAACAGGGGCTGGGCAGCCCCAGCATTTT,CVVTGAGQPQHF
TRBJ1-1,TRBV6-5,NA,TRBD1,TGTGCCAGCAGGGACTCCAACAGGGGCACTGAAGCTTTCTTT,CASRDSNRGTEAFF
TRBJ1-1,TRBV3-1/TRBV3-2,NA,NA,TGTGCCAGCAGCCAATTAGGAATGCCGAACACTGAAGCTTTCTTT,CASSQLGMPNTEAFF
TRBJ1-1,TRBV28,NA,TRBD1,TGTGCCAGCAGTCCATACTCAGGGGGGACGACTGAAGCTTTCTTT,CASSPYSGGTTEAFF
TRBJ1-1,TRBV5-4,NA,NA,TGTGCCAGCAGCCCTACAGATTACACTGAAGCTTTCTTT,CASSPTDYTEAFF
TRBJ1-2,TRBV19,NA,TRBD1,TGTGCCAGTACCGCAGGGGGCGCGTACGGCTATGGCTACACCTTC,CASTAGGAYGYGYTF
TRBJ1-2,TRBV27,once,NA,TGTGCCAGCAGCCCAGGCTATGGCTACACCTTC,CASSPGYGYTF
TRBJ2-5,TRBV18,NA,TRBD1,TGTGCCAGCTCACTTTCCTGGACAGGGAAAGAGACCCAGTACTTC,CASSLSWTGKETQYF
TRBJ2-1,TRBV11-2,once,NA,TGTGCCAGCAGCTTAGAAAACAATGAGCAGTTCTTC,CASSLENNEQFF
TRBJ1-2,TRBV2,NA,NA,TGTGCCAGCAGCGCCCGGGACTATGGCTACACCTTC,CASSARDYGYTF
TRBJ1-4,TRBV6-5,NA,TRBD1,TGTGCCAGCCTAGGACAGGGAAATGAAAAACTGTTTTTT,CASLGQGNEKLFF
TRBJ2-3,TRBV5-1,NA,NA,TGCGCCAGCAGCCCCGGGACCCTCAGCACAGATACGCAGTATTTT,CASSPGTLSTDTQYF
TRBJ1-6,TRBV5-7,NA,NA,TGTGCCAGCAGCTGGCAGGAAAATTCACCCCTCCACTTT,CASSWQENSPLHF
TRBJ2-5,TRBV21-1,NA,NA,TGTGCCAGCAGCAACACACCACAGGTCCAAGAGACCCAGTACTTC,CASSNTPQVQETQYF
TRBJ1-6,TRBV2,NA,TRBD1,TGTGCCAGCAGTGGCAGGGGGCTGGAATCACCCCTCCACTTT,CASSGRGLESPLHF
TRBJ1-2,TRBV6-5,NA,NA,TGTGCCAGCAGCAATACCGGGGCCCCCTATGGCTACACCTTC,CASSNTGAPYGYTF
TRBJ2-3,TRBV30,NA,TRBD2,TGTGCCCGGGACGCGGGGGCAGATACGCAGTATTTT,CARDAGADTQYF
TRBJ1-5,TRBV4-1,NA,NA,TGCGCCAGCAGCCAAGATCGTGAAGGCTTTAGGCCCCAGCATTTT,CASSQDREGFRPQHF
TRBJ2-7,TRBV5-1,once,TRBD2,TGCGCCAGCAGCGTTGAGCGGGAGCTCCACGAGCAGTACTTC,CASSVERELHEQYF
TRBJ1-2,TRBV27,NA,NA,TGTGCCAGCAGTTTAGGGGGTTCTTATGGCTACACCTTC,CASSLGGSYGYTF
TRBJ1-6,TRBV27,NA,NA,TGTGCCAGCAGCATGGGACGGATTAATTCACCCCTCCACTTT,CASSMGRINSPLHF
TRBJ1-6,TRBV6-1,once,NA,TGTGCCAGCAGTGAAGATAATTCACCCCTCCACTTT,CASSEDNSPLHF
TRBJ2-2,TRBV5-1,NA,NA,TGCGCCAGCAAGGTGGAGGGATCCGGGGAGCTGTTTTTT,CASKVEGSGELFF
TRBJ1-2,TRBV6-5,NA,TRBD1,TGTGCCAGCAGCGGTTGGACAGGGGATGCGGAGGGCTACACCTTC,CASSGWTGDAEGYTF
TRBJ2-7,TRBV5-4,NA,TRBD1,TGTGCCAGCAGCTTGCCCCGACAGGGGCTCTCCTACGAGCAGTACTTC,CASSLPRQGLSYEQYF
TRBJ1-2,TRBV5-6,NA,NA,TGTGCCAGCAGCTTGATTACATCTAACTATGGCTACACCTTC,CASSLITSNYGYTF
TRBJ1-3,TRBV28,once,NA,TGTGCCAGCAGTTTATTACCGGGCCTCTCTGGAAACACCATATATTTT,CASSLLPGLSGNTIYF
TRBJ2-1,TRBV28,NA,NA,TGTGCCAGCAGAGAGTCCTACAATGAGCAGTTCTTC,CASRESYNEQFF
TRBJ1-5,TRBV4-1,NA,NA,TGCGCCAGCAGCCAAGATCCCCCCACAGGGCTCCCTCAGCCCCAGCATTTT,CASSQDPPTGLPQPQHF
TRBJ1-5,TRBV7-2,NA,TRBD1,TGTGCCAGCAGCAGAACAGGGGACAATCAGCCCCAGCATTTT,CASSRTGDNQPQHF
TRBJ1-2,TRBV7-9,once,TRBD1,TGTGCCAGCAGCTTACCTAAAAGGACAGGCGCGAATGGCGGCTACACCTTC,CASSLPKRTGANGGYTF
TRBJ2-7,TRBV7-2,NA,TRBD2,TGTGCCAGCAGCCTGACTAGCGGGAGTTACTCCTACGAGCAGTACTTC,CASSLTSGSYSYEQYF
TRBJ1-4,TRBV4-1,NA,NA,TGCGCCAGCAGCCAATTTGGGTTCACCCGAAATGAAAAACTGTTTTTT,CASSQFGFTRNEKLFF
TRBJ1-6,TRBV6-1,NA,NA,TGTGCCAGCAGTGCCACGACCCCACAGGAAGGGGCCTCATCGGCCCCCCTCCACTTT,CASSATTPQEGASSAPLHF
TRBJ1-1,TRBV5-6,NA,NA,TGTGCCAGCAGCTTGAGGAATGGGAGGGGGGCGACTGAAGCTTTCTTT,CASSLRNGRGATEAFF
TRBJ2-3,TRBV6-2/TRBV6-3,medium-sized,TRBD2,TGTGCCAGCAGTTACGGTAGCGGGAGCCCGCAGTATTTT,CASSYGSGSPQYF
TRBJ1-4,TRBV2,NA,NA,TGTGCCAGCTCCCGGTTTGAAAAACTGTTTTTT,CASSRFEKLFF
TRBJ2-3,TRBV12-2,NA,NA,TGTGCAAGTCGCCCGTTTCGGGACTCGGTGGGAGATACGCAGTATTTT,CASRPFRDSVGDTQYF
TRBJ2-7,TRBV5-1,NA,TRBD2,TGCGCCAGCAGCTTGTTAGCGGGAGCATCCGAGCAGTACTTC,CASSLLAGASEQYF
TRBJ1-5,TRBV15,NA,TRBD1,TGTGCCACCTCCGGGACAGGGAATCAGCCCCAGCATTTT,CATSGTGNQPQHF
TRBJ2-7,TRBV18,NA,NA,TGTGCCAGCTCACCTGAGGCCACCTACGAGCAGTACTTC,CASSPEATYEQYF
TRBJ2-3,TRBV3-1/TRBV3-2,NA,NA,TGTGCCAGCAGCCCGGGTGTTAGCCTTCCAGATACGCAGTATTTT,CASSPGVSLPDTQYF
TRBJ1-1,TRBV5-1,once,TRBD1,TGCGCCAGCAGCTACGGGACAGGGGGCCCGAACACTGAAGCTTTCTTT,CASSYGTGGPNTEAFF
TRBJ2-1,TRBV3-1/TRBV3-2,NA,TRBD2,TGTGCCAGCAGCCAAGAAATCGGCGGGAGGGTAAATGAGCAGTTCTTC,CASSQEIGGRVNEQFF
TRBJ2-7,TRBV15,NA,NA,TGTGCCACCAGCAGAGACAGGGGTTCCTCCGAGCAGTACTTC,CATSRDRGSSEQYF
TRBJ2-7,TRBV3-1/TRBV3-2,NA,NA,TGTGCCAGCAGCCAGGCTAGCAGCGAGCAGTACTTC,CASSQASSEQYF
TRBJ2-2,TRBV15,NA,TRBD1,TGTGCCACCCAACAGGGGGCGAACACCGGGGAGCTGTTTTTT,CATQQGANTGELFF
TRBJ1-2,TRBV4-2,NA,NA,TGTGCCAGCAGCCAAGAAGCTACAGGAACCTATGGCTACACCTTC,CASSQEATGTYGYTF
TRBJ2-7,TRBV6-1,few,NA,TGTGCCAGCAGTGAAGGTTCAGGCTTCTCCTACGAGCAGTACTTC,CASSEGSGFSYEQYF